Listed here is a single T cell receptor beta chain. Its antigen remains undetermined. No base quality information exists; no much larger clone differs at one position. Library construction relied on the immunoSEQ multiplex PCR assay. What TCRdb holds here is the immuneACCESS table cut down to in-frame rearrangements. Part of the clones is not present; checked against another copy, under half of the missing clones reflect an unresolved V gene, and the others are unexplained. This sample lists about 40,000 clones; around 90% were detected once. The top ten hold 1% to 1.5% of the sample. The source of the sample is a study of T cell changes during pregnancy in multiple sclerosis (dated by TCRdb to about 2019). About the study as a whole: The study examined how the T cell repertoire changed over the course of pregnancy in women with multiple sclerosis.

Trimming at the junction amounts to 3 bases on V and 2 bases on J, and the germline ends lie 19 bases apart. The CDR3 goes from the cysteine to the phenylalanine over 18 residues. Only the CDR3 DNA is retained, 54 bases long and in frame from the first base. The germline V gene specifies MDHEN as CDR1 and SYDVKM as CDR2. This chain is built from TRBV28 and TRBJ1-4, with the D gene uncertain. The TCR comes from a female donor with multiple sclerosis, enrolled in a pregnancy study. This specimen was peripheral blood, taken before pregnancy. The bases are TGTGCCAGCAGTTTTCTTTCACCAACTATTAGGACTAATGAAAAACTGTTTTTT. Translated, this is CASSFLSPTIRTNEKLFF.